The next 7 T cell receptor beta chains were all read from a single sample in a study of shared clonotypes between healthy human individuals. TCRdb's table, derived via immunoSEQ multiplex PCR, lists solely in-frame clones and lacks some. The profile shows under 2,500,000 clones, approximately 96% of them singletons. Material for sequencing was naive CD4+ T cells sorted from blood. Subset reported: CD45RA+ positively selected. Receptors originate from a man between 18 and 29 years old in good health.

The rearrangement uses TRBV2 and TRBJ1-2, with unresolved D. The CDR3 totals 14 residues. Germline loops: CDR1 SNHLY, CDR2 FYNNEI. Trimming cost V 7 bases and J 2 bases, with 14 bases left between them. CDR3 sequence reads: CASTGPGVNYGYTF. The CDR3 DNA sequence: TGTGCCAGCACCGGGCCAGGAGTAAACTATGGCTACACCTTC.

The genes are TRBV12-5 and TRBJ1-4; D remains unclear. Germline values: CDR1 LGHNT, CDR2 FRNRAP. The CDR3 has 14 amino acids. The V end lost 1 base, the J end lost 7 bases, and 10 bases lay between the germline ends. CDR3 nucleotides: TGTGCTAGTGGTTTGGGCAGGTTTGGTGAAAAACTGTTTTTT. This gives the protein CASGLGRFGEKLFF. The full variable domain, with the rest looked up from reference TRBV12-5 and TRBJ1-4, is DARVTQTPRHKVTEMGQEVTMRCQPILGHNTVFWYRQTMMQGLELLAYFRNRAPLDDSGMPKDRFSAEMPDATLATLKIQPSEPRDSAVYFCASGLGRFGEKLFFGSGTQLSVL.

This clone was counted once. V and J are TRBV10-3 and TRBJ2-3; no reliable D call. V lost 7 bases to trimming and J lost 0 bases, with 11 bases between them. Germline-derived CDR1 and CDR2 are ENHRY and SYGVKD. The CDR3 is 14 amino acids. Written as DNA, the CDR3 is TGTGCCATCACCGGGCGGAGTAGCACAGATACGCAGTATTTT. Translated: CAITGRSSTDTQYF.

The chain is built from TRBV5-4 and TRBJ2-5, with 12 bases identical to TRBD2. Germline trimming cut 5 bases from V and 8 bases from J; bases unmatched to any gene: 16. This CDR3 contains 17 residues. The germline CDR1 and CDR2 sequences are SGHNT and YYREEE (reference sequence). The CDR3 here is CASRPTPTSGSGATQYF. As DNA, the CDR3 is TGTGCCAGCAGACCAACTCCGACTAGCGGGAGTGGTGCTACCCAGTACTTC.

CDR3 DNA sequence: TGCGCCAGCAGCCAAGTGCCGGGGAACACTGAAGCTTTCTTT. Residues: CASSQVPGNTEAFF. The chain recombines TRBV4-1 with TRBJ1-1; D is undetermined. The CDR3 extends over 14 amino acids. V lost 1 base and J 1 base, leaving 7 bases between the germline ends. Germline V gene lookup returns CDR1 MGHRA and CDR2 YSYEKL.

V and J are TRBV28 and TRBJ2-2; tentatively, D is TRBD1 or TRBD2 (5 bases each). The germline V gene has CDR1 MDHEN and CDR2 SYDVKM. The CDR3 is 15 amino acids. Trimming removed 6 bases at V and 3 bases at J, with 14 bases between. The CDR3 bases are TGTGCCAGCAGCTGGGGACGAGCCCACACCGGGGAGCTGTTTTTT. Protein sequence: CASSWGRAHTGELFF.

CDR3 protein: CAWSSRRGVGYEQYF. The CDR3 DNA follows: TGTGCCTGGAGTTCACGAAGAGGGGTGGGATACGAGCAGTACTTC. This rearrangement joins TRBV30 to TRBJ2-7; either TRBD1 or TRBD2 may fit D (5 bases each). With 2 bases removed from V and 4 bases from J, the gap between germline ends came to 18 bases. Germline CDR1 is GTSNPN and CDR2 is SVGIG (reference sequence). CDR3 size: 15 residues.